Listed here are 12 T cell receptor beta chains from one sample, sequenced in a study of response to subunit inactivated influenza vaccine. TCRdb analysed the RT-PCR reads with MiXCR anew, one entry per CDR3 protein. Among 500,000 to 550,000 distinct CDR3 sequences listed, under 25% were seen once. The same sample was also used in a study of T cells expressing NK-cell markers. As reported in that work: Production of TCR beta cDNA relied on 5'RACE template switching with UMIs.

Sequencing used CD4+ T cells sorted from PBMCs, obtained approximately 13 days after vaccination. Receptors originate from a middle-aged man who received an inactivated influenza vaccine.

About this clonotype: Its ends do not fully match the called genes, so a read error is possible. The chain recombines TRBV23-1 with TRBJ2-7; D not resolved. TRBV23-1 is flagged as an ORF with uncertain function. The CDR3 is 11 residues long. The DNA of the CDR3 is TGCTGCAGCAGACGCGGTTATGATCTCAACTTC. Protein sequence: CCSRRGYDLNF.

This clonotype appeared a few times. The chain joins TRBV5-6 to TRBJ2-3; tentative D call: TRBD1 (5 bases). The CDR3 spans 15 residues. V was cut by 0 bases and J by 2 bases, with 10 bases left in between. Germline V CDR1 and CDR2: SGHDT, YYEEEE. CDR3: CASSLGQIITDTQYF. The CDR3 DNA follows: TGTGCCAGCAGCTTGGGACAGATAATCACAGATACGCAGTATTTT.

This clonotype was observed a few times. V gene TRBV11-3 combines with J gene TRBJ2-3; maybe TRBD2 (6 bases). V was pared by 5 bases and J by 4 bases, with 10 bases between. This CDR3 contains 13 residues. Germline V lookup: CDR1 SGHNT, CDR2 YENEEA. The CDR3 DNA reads TGTGCCAGCAGCGGGGACTCCTCAGATACGCAGTATTTT. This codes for CASSGDSSDTQYF.

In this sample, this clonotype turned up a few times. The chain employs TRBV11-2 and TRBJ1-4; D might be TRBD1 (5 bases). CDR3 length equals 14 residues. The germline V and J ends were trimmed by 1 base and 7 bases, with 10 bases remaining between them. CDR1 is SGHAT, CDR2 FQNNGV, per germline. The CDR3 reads CASSLGGVGEKLFF. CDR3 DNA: TGTGCCAGCAGCTTAGGGGGCGTGGGTGAAAAACTGTTTTTT.

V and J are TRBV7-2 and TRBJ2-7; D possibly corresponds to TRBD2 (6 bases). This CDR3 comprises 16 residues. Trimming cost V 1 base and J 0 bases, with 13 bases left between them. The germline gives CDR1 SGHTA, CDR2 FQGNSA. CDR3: CASSLVSGRISYEQYF. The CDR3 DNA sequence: TGTGCCAGCAGCTTAGTTTCCGGGAGAATCTCCTACGAGCAGTACTTC. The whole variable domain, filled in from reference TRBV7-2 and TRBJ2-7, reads GAGVSQSPSNKVTEKGKDVELRCDPISGHTALYWYRQSLGQGLEFLIYFQGNSAPDKSGLPSDRFSAERTGGSVSTLTIQRTQQEDSAVYLCASSLVSGRISYEQYFGPGTRLTVT.

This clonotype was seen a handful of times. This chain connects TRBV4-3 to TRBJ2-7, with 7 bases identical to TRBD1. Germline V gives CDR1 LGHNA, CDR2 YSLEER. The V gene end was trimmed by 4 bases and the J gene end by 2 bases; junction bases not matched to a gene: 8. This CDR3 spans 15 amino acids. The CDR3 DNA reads TGCGCCAGCAGCCCCTCGAAGACAGGGACCTACGAGCAGTACTTC. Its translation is CASSPSKTGTYEQYF.

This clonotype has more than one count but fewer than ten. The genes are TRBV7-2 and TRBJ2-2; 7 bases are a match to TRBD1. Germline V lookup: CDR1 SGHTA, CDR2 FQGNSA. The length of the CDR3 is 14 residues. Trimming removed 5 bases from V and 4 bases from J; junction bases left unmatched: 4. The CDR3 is CASSIGGFTGELFF. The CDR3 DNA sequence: TGTGCCAGCAGCATAGGGGGCTTCACCGGGGAGCTGTTTTTT.

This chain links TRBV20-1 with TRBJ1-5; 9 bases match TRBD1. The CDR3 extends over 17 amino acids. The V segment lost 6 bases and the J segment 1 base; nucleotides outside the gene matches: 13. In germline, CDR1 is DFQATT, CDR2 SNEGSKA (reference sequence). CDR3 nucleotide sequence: TGCAGTGCCAGAATAACGGGACAGGGTTGGAGCAATCAGCCCCAGCATTTT. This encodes CSARITGQGWSNQPQHF.

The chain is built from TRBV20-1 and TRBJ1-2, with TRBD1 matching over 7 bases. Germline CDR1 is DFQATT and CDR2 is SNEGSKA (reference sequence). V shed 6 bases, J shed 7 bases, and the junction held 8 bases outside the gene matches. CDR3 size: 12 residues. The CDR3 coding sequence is TGCAGTGCCGCAGGGGGGGTGGCTGGCTACACCTTC. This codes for CSAAGGVAGYTF.

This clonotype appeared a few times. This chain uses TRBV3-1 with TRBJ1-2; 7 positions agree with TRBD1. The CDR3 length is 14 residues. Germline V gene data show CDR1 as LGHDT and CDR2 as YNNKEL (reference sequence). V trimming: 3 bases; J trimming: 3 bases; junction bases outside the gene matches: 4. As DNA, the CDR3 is TGTGCCAGCAGCCAGCTAGGGGGCCACTATGGCTACACCTTC. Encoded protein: CASSQLGGHYGYTF.

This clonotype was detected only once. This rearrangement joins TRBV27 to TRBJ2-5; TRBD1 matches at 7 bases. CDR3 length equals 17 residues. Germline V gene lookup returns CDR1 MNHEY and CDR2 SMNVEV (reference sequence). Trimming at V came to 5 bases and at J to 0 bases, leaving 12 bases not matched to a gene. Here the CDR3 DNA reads TGTGCCAGCAGTAAAGGGGGCGCGTGGGGGTACCAAGAGACCCAGTACTTC. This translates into CASSKGGAWGYQETQYF.

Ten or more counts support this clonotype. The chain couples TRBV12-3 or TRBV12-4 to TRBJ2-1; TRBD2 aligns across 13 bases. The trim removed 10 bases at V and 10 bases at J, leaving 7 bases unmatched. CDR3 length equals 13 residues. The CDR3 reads CAKSTGLAGEQFF. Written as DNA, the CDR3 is TGTGCCAAGAGTACGGGACTAGCGGGGGAGCAGTTCTTC.